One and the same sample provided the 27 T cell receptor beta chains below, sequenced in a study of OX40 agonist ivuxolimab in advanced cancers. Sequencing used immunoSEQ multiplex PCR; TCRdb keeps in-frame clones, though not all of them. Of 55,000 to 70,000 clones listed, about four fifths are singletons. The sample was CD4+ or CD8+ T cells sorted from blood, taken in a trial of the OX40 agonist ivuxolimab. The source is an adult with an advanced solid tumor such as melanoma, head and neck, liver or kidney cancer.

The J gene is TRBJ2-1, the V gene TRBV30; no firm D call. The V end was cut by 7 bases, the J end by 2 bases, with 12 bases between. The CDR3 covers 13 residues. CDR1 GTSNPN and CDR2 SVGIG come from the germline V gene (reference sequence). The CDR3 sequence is CASSVTTYNEQFF. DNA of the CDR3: TGTGCCTCCTCAGTGACAACCTACAATGAGCAGTTCTTC.

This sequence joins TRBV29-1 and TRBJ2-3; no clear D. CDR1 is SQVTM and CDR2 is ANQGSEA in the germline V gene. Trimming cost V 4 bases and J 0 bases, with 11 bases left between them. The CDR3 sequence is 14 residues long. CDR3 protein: CSVAWVRSTDTQYF. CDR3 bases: TGCAGCGTTGCTTGGGTCAGAAGCACAGATACGCAGTATTTT.

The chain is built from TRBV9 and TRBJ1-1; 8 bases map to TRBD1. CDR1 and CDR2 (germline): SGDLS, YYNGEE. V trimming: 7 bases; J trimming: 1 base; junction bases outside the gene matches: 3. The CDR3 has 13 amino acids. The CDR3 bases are TGTGCCAGCGCGGGACAGGAGAACACTGAAGCTTTCTTT. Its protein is CASAGQENTEAFF.

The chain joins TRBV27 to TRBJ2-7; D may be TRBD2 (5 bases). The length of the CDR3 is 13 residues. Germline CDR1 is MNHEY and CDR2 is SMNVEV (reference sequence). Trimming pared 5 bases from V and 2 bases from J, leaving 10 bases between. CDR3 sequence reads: CASSRTGTYEQYF. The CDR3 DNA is TGTGCCAGCAGTCGGACCGGGACCTACGAGCAGTACTTC.

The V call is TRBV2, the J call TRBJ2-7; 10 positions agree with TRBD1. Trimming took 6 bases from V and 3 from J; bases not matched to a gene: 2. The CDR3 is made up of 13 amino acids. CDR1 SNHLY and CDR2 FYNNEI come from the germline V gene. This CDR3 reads CASSRDRGYEQYF. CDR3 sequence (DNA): TGTGCCAGCAGCCGGGACAGGGGCTACGAGCAGTACTTC.

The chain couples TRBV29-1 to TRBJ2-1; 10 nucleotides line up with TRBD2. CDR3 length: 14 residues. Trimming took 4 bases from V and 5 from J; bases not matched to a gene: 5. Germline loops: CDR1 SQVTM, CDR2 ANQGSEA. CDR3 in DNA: TGCAGCGTTGGGACAGGACTAGCGGACAATGAGCAGTTCTTC. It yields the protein CSVGTGLADNEQFF.

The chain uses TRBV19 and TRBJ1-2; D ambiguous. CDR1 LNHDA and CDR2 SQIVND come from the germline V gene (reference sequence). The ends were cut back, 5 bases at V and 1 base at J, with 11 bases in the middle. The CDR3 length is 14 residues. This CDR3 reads CASSSRQHNYGYTF. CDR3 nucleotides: TGTGCCAGTAGTTCCCGCCAGCATAACTATGGCTACACCTTC.

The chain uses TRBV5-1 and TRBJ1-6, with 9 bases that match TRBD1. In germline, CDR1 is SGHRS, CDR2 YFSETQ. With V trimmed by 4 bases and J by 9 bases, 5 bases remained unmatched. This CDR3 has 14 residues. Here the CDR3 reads CASSRDRDSSPLHF. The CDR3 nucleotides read TGCGCCAGCAGCCGGGACAGGGATAGTTCACCCCTCCACTTT.

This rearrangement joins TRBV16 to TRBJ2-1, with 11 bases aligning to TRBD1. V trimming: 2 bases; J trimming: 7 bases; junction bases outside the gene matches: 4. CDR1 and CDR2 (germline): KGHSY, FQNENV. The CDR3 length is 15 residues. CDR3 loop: CASSQGQGAGNEQFF. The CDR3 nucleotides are TGTGCCAGCAGCCAAGGACAGGGGGCGGGTAATGAGCAGTTCTTC.

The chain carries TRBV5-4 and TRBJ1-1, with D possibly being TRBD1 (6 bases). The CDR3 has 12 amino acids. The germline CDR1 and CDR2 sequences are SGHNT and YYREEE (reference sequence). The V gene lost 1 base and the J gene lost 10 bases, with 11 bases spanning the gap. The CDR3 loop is CASSLSRGVAFF. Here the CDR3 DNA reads TGTGCCAGCAGCTTGTCCAGGGGTGTAGCTTTCTTT.

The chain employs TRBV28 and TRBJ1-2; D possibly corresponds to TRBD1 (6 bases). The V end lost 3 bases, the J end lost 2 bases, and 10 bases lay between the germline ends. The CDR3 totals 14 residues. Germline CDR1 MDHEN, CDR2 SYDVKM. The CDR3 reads CASSLDSSNYGYTF. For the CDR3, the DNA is TGTGCCAGCAGTTTGGACAGCTCAAACTATGGCTACACCTTC.

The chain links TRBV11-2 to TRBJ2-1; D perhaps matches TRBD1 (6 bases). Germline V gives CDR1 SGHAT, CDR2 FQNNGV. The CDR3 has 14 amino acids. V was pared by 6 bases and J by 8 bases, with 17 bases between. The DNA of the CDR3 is TGTGCCAGCAGTGAGACAGGTCGATATCATGAGCAGTTCTTC. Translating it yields CASSETGRYHEQFF.

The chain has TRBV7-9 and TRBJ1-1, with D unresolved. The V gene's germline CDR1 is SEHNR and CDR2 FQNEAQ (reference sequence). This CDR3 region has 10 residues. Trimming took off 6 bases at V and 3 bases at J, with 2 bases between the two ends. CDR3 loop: CASSHTEAFF. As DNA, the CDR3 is TGTGCCAGCAGTCACACTGAAGCTTTCTTT.

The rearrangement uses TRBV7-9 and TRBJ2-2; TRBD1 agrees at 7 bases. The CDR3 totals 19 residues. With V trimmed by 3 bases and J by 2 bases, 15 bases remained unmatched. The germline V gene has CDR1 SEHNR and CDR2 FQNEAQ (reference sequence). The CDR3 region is CASSLGAVRAGGNTGELFF. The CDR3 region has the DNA TGTGCCAGCAGCTTGGGGGCCGTCCGAGCAGGGGGAAACACCGGGGAGCTGTTTTTT.

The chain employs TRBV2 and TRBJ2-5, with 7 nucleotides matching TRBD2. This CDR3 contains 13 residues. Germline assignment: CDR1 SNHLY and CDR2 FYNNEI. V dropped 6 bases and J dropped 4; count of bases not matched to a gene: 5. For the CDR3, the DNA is TGTGCCAGCAGATTGTGGGGGGGAGAGACCCAGTACTTC. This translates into CASRLWGGETQYF. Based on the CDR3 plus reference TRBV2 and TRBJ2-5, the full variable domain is EPEVTQTPSHQVTQMGQEVILRCVPISNHLYFYWYRQILGQKVEFLVSFYNNEISEKSEIFDDQFSVERPDGSNFTLKIRSTKLEDSAMYFCASRLWGGETQYFGPGTRLLVL.

This CDR3 is CAWSVRQYEQYF. The CDR3 region has the DNA TGTGCCTGGAGTGTAAGACAATACGAGCAGTACTTC. This chain connects TRBV30 to TRBJ2-7; no clear D. With 0 bases removed from V and 4 bases from J, the gap between germline ends came to 7 bases. Germline lookup yields CDR1 GTSNPN and CDR2 SVGIG (reference sequence). The CDR3 loop spans 12 amino acids.

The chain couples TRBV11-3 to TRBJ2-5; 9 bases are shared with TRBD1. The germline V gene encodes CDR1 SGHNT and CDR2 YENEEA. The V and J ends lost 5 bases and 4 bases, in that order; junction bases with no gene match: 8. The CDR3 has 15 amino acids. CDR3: CASSKRTGDRETQYF. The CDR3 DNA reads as TGTGCCAGCAGCAAGAGGACAGGGGACCGAGAGACCCAGTACTTC.

DNA of the CDR3: TGCGCCAGCAGCTTGAGTCCAGGGGGCGGCGGCTACACCTTC. Protein sequence: CASSLSPGGGGYTF. J is TRBJ1-2 and V is TRBV5-1; 8 bases fit TRBD1. The CDR3 totals 14 residues. With V trimmed by 1 base and J by 8 bases, 7 bases remained unmatched. Germline CDR1 SGHRS, CDR2 YFSETQ.

CDR3 region: CASSLFSAGYGYTF. In nucleotides, the CDR3 is TGTGCCAGCAGCTTGTTCAGTGCGGGCTATGGCTACACCTTC. The rearrangement uses TRBV7-9 and TRBJ1-2; D is undetermined. The CDR3 covers 14 residues. Germline V gives CDR1 SEHNR, CDR2 FQNEAQ (reference sequence). Deletions cut 3 bases from V and 4 bases from J, with 12 bases between.

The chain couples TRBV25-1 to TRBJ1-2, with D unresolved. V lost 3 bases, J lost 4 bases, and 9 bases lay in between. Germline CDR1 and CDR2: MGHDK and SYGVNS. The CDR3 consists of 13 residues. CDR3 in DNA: TGTGCCAGCAGTGACGGCAATTCCTATGGCTACACCTTC. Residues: CASSDGNSYGYTF.

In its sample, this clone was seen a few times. The chain's CDR3 is CASSSPSGTSYEQYF. The CDR3 nucleotides read TGTGCCAGCAGCTCACCTAGCGGGACCTCCTACGAGCAGTACTTC. The V and J genes are TRBV28 and TRBJ2-7; 9 bases agree with TRBD2. The CDR3 spans 15 residues. V gave up 6 bases and J gave up 0 bases; unmatched junction bases: 6. The germline gives CDR1 MDHEN, CDR2 SYDVKM.

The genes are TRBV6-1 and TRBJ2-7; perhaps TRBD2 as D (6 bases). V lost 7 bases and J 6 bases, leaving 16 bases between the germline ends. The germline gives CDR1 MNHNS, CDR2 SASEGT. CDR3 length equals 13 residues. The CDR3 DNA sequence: TGTGCCAGCATGAGAACGGGGGACGGCGAGCAGTACTTC. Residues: CASMRTGDGEQYF.

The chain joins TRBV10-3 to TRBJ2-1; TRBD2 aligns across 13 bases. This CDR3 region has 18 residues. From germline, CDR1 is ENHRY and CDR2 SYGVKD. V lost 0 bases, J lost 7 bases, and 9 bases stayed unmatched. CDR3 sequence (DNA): TGTGCCATCAGTGAGTCGGGGACTAGCGGGGCTATCGGTAATGAGCAGTTCTTC. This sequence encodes CAISESGTSGAIGNEQFF.

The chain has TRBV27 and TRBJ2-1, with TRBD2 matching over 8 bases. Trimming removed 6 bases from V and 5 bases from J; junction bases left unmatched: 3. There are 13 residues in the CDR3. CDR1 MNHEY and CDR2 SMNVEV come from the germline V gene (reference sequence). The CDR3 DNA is TGTGCCAGCAGAGAACTAGCGGACAATGAGCAGTTCTTC. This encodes CASRELADNEQFF.

This CDR3 is CASSETGTGELFF. The CDR3 bases are TGTGCCAGCAGCGAAACTGGGACCGGGGAGCTGTTTTTT. V and J are TRBV6-4 and TRBJ2-2; no reliable D call. The length of the CDR3 is 13 residues. Germline V gives CDR1 MRHNA, CDR2 SNTAGT. Trimming cost V 6 bases and J 5 bases, with 10 bases left between them.

The chain's CDR3 is CASSSGQFSGEQYF. The DNA for the CDR3 is TGTGCCAGCAGCTCGGGACAGTTCTCGGGGGAGCAGTACTTC. The V and J genes are TRBV5-4 and TRBJ2-5, with D perhaps matching TRBD1 (7 bases). CDR1 is SGHNT, CDR2 YYREEE, per germline (reference sequence). The CDR3 sequence is 14 residues long. The V gene lost 3 bases and the J gene lost 11 bases, with 20 bases spanning the gap.

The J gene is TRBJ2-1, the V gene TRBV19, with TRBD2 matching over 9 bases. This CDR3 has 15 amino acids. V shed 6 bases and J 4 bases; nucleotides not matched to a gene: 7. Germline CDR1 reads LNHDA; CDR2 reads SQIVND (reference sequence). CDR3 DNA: TGTGCCAGTAGGAACAGCGGGGGGCCTTACAATGAGCAGTTCTTC. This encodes CASRNSGGPYNEQFF.